The 32 T cell receptor beta chains presented below share a single source sample, sequenced in a study of radiation and T cells in renal cell carcinoma (dated by TCRdb to about 2020). Read against the paper, the sample's time point label means: blood 4 weeks post-SBRT, at nephrectomy. This specimen's treatment or condition label, interpreted: 15 Gy SBRT to primary tumor, nephrectomy 4 weeks later. Library generation was performed with the immunoSEQ multiplex PCR assay. TCRdb re-hosts the immuneACCESS table, in-frame sequences only. Its copies lack some clones; in the studies checked, an unresolved V gene accounts for under half of them, and the cause for the rest is not known. This sample has some 64,000 clones in its table, and around three quarters of those were observed once. The ten largest clones represent more than 6.5% of the sample. The material was blood, obtained from a patient whose treatment included radiotherapy and nephrectomy. The receptor set was obtained from a man aged 60 to 69 with renal cell carcinoma.

CDR3 nucleotides: TGTGCCAGCGGGAAGGAGGGCGGCAATCAGCCCCAGCATTTT. Translated, it gives CASGKEGGNQPQHF. The chain uses TRBV9 and TRBJ1-5, with unresolved D. The CDR3 has 14 amino acids. CDR1 and CDR2 (germline): SGDLS, YYNGEE. V was shortened by 7 bases and J by 2 bases, with 13 bases between the two germline ends.

This clone was recorded once. The chain has TRBV6-5 and TRBJ2-7; TRBD2 might be the D (5 bases). The ends were cut back, 5 bases at V and 3 bases at J, with 11 bases in the middle. The CDR3 has 13 residues. Germline V CDR1 and CDR2: MNHEY, SVGAGI. CDR3 protein: CASSMDGVYEQYF. The CDR3 region has the DNA TGTGCCAGCAGTATGGACGGGGTCTACGAGCAGTACTTC.

The rearrangement joins TRBV7-9 to TRBJ1-2; D gene unclear. The germline V gene has CDR1 SEHNR and CDR2 FQNEAQ (reference sequence). Trimming took 1 base from V and 8 from J, leaving 20 bases between them. The CDR3 runs to 16 residues. CDR3 sequence reads: CASSLVEEPFAQGYTF. The CDR3 DNA reads as TGTGCCAGCAGCTTAGTCGAGGAACCTTTTGCCCAGGGCTACACCTTC.

This chain connects TRBV19 to TRBJ1-1, with 11 bases fitting TRBD1. CDR3 length: 15 residues. Germline V gene data show CDR1 as LNHDA and CDR2 as SQIVND (reference sequence). Germline trimming cut 6 bases from V and 0 bases from J; bases unmatched to any gene: 3. The DNA of the CDR3 is TGTGCCAGTAGGGGACAGGGGGATCTGAACACTGAAGCTTTCTTT. Translation gives CASRGQGDLNTEAFF.

The chain couples TRBV5-1 to TRBJ2-3; no clear D gene. CDR1 SGHRS and CDR2 YFSETQ come from the germline V gene. Between the trimmed V and J ends, which lost 0 bases and 1 base, there was a span of 12 bases. This CDR3 is 16 amino acids long. The DNA for the CDR3 is TGCGCCAGCAGCTTGGAGGTAGGAATAGGCACAGATACGCAGTATTTT. It codes for CASSLEVGIGTDTQYF.

The chain couples TRBV6-5 to TRBJ1-2; 9 bases match TRBD1. The CDR3 totals 14 residues. The ends lost 0 bases at V and 9 bases at J; junction bases unmatched: 5. Germline V gene lookup returns CDR1 MNHEY and CDR2 SVGAGI. The CDR3 loop reads CASSYSGQGGSYTF. For the CDR3, the DNA is TGTGCCAGCAGTTACTCGGGACAGGGAGGAAGCTACACCTTC.

The chain carries TRBV5-1 and TRBJ2-5, with D tentatively TRBD2 (5 bases). Germline lookup yields CDR1 SGHRS and CDR2 YFSETQ. CDR3 length: 16 amino acids. With 0 bases removed from V and 5 bases from J, the gap between germline ends came to 17 bases. CDR3 in DNA: TGCGCCAGCAGCTTGGGAGTACTAGGGCTTTCGGAGACCCAGTACTTC. Amino acids: CASSLGVLGLSETQYF.

This clone appeared a few times. The chain recombines TRBV29-1 with TRBJ1-6; TRBD1 aligns across 7 bases. Trimming took 4 bases from V and 8 from J; bases not matched to a gene: 2. The length of the CDR3 is 12 residues. Germline V gives CDR1 SQVTM, CDR2 ANQGSEA. The CDR3 DNA is TGCAGCGTTGGAGACAGGGATTCACCCCTCCACTTT. It is translated as CSVGDRDSPLHF.

CDR3 in amino acids: CASSGGKSSYEQYF. The CDR3 DNA sequence: TGTGCCAGTAGTGGAGGGAAGAGCTCCTACGAGCAGTACTTC. The chain is built from TRBV19 and TRBJ2-7, with a weak D call TRBD2 (6 bases). CDR1 is LNHDA and CDR2 is SQIVND in the germline V gene (reference sequence). The CDR3 loop spans 14 amino acids. V lost 5 bases, J lost 0 bases, and 11 bases lay in between.

This clone showed up just once. The V gene is TRBV18, the J gene TRBJ1-1; D ambiguous. The CDR3 has 16 residues. Germline-derived CDR1 and CDR2 are KGHSH and LQKENI. V lost 2 bases and J lost 0, with 13 bases in between. DNA of the CDR3: TGTGCCAGCTCACCAGAAAGGGAACCGTTGAACACTGAAGCTTTCTTT. Translated, it gives CASSPEREPLNTEAFF.

The chain recombines TRBV5-1 with TRBJ2-3; a weak D match, TRBD2 (7 bases). Looked up from germline, CDR1 is SGHRS and CDR2 is YFSETQ. V was shortened by 2 bases and J by 6 bases, with 13 bases between the two germline ends. The CDR3 sequence is 14 residues long. In DNA form, the CDR3 reads TGCGCCAGCAGCTTAGGCGGGGGCGCGGATACGCAGTATTTT. It translates to CASSLGGGADTQYF.

The CDR3 sequence: CASRTIRETEAFF. In DNA form, the CDR3 reads TGTGCCAGCAGGACCATCAGGGAGACTGAAGCTTTCTTT. This chain joins TRBV6-5 and TRBJ1-1; D might be TRBD1 (5 bases). V lost 6 bases, J lost 5 bases, and 13 bases lay in between. Germline CDR1 and CDR2: MNHEY and SVGAGI. CDR3 size: 13 residues.

The chain is built from TRBV6-4 and TRBJ2-1, with a tentative D call TRBD2 (6 bases). The germline CDR1 and CDR2 sequences are MRHNA and SNTAGT. The CDR3 is 13 amino acids. V lost 6 bases and J lost 9, with 15 bases in between. The CDR3 spells CASSTWTNGEQFF. DNA of the CDR3: TGTGCCAGCAGCACTTGGACTAATGGTGAGCAGTTCTTC.

The CDR3 region is CASSSPYRGGGTEAFF. Here the CDR3 DNA reads TGTGCCAGTAGTAGTCCCTACAGGGGCGGGGGGACTGAAGCTTTCTTT. This chain links TRBV19 with TRBJ1-1; TRBD1 aligns across 7 bases. Germline loops: CDR1 LNHDA, CDR2 SQIVND (reference sequence). The length of the CDR3 is 16 residues. Trimming cost V 4 bases and J 5 bases; bases outside gene matches: 13.

CDR3 residues: CASSLDKGLGTDTQYF. CDR3 bases: TGTGCCAGCAGCTTGGACAAGGGGTTGGGCACAGATACGCAGTATTTT. The chain links TRBV5-8 to TRBJ2-3, with D perhaps matching TRBD1 (5 bases). Trimming removed 0 bases from V and 1 base from J, with 12 bases in between. The CDR3 is made up of 16 amino acids. The germline V gene has CDR1 SGHTS and CDR2 YDEGEE.

The rearrangement uses TRBV27 and TRBJ2-3; TRBD2 aligns across 11 bases. The CDR3 is 15 amino acids. J gave up 1 base and V 8 bases, and 5 bases lay outside the gene matches. CDR1 is MNHEY and CDR2 is SMNVEV in the germline V gene (reference sequence). CDR3 sequence reads: CASGLAGGGTDTQYF. CDR3 in DNA: TGTGCCAGCGGCCTAGCGGGGGGCGGCACAGATACGCAGTATTTT.

The chain recombines TRBV9 with TRBJ1-3; 7 bases are a match to TRBD1. CDR3 length: 17 amino acids. The junction had 12 bases not matched to a gene; V was cut back by 6 bases and J by 0 bases. Germline lookup yields CDR1 SGDLS and CDR2 YYNGEE. DNA of the CDR3: TGTGCCAGCACCAGGGGGGCAGGGCCCAGCTCTGGAAACACCATATATTTT. Protein sequence: CASTRGAGPSSGNTIYF.

This clone appeared a single time. CDR3 sequence: CASSLRDTQYF. The CDR3 nucleotides are TGCGCCAGCAGCTTGCGGGATACGCAGTATTTT. V and J are TRBV5-1 and TRBJ2-3, with D unclear. CDR1 SGHRS and CDR2 YFSETQ come from the germline V gene. This CDR3 region has 11 residues. Trimming pared 1 base from V and 6 bases from J, leaving 3 bases between.

A few counts support this clone. J is TRBJ2-2 and V is TRBV30; 8 bases map to TRBD2. The germline CDR1 and CDR2 sequences are GTSNPN and SVGIG (reference sequence). The ends lost 5 bases at V and 2 bases at J; junction bases unmatched: 4. This CDR3 has 14 amino acids. As DNA, the CDR3 is TGTGCCTGGTCACTAGCGGCCAACACCGGGGAGCTGTTTTTT. Translated: CAWSLAANTGELFF.

DNA for the CDR3: TGTGCCAGCAGCGTCCTTCCCACAGATACGCAGTATTTT. It is translated as CASSVLPTDTQYF. The gene calls are TRBV9 and TRBJ2-3; D gene unclear. The CDR3 has 13 residues. Germline CDR1 SGDLS, CDR2 YYNGEE. Trimming removed 2 bases at V and 2 bases at J, with 6 bases between.

V and J are TRBV6-1 and TRBJ2-5; TRBD2 matches at 7 bases. This CDR3 has 15 amino acids. J lost 2 bases, V lost 3 bases, and 6 bases had no gene match. CDR1 is MNHNS, CDR2 SASEGT, per germline. The CDR3 is CASSELSGEQETQYF. The CDR3 DNA sequence: TGTGCCAGCAGTGAGCTAAGCGGGGAGCAAGAGACCCAGTACTTC.

This sequence joins TRBV11-3 and TRBJ1-3; 7 nucleotides align to TRBD1. The J segment lost 2 bases and the V segment lost 5 bases, leaving 3 bases of the junction unmatched. CDR1 is SGHNT and CDR2 is YENEEA in the germline V gene. This CDR3 comprises 14 residues. CDR3 coding DNA: TGTGCCAGCAGCCTCGGACAGGCTGGAAACACCATATATTTT. Translating gives CASSLGQAGNTIYF.

This rearrangement joins TRBV11-2 to TRBJ1-2; the match to TRBD1 covers 7 bases. CDR1 is SGHAT, CDR2 FQNNGV, per germline. V shed 1 base and J 5 bases; nucleotides not matched to a gene: 4. This CDR3 region has 14 residues. The CDR3: CASSLAGTDYGYTF. CDR3 DNA: TGTGCCAGCAGCTTAGCCGGGACAGATTATGGCTACACCTTC.

This clone showed up many times. Other DNA sequences from this sample encode an identical CDR3 as well. This chain links TRBV27 with TRBJ1-1; no clear D. CDR3 length: 13 residues. Trimming cost V 3 bases and J 3 bases, with 8 bases left between them. Germline values: CDR1 MNHEY, CDR2 SMNVEV (reference sequence). CDR3 sequence reads: CASSFSGDTEAFF. The CDR3 DNA is TGTGCCAGCAGTTTTAGCGGCGACACTGAAGCTTTCTTT.

In nucleotides, the CDR3 is TGTGCCACCTCCTGGGCAACCGGGGAGCTGTTTTTT. This codes for CATSWATGELFF. The rearrangement links TRBV15 to TRBJ2-2; no reliable D call. This CDR3 has 12 residues. The V gene lost 8 bases and the J gene lost 5 bases, with 9 bases spanning the gap. CDR1 and CDR2 (germline): LNHNV, YYDKDF (reference sequence).

The rearrangement uses TRBV2 and TRBJ2-5; D may be TRBD1 (5 bases). The CDR3 extends over 15 amino acids. V was trimmed by 6 bases and J by 0 bases, leaving 14 bases between them. The germline CDR1 and CDR2 sequences are SNHLY and FYNNEI. The CDR3: CASSPDRVYQETQYF. CDR3 DNA: TGTGCCAGCAGCCCCGACAGAGTGTACCAAGAGACCCAGTACTTC.

The chain uses TRBV5-1 and TRBJ1-1, with a weak D call TRBD1 (5 bases). V was trimmed by 4 bases and J by 4 bases, leaving 17 bases between them. Germline lookup yields CDR1 SGHRS and CDR2 YFSETQ. This CDR3 has 15 residues. The CDR3 region is CASSRTGEGSTEAFF. The CDR3 DNA reads TGCGCCAGCAGCAGAACTGGAGAGGGGAGCACTGAAGCTTTCTTT.

The table lists this clone with a count of one. The V and J genes are TRBV6-5 and TRBJ1-2; no clear D gene. CDR1 is MNHEY, CDR2 SVGAGI, per germline. V shed 0 bases and J shed 8 bases, with 13 bases lying between them. The CDR3 totals 14 residues. The CDR3 DNA sequence: TGTGCCAGCAGTTACTCGACCACCGGGTACGGCTACACCTTC. Amino acids: CASSYSTTGYGYTF.

This chain connects TRBV7-2 to TRBJ1-1; a weak D match, TRBD1 (6 bases). This CDR3 has 14 amino acids. Trimming stripped 5 bases from V and 3 bases from J, with 13 bases between. The germline V gene has CDR1 SGHTA and CDR2 FQGNSA. Here the CDR3 reads CASSRNRDDTEAFF. CDR3 in DNA: TGTGCCAGCAGCCGTAACAGGGACGACACTGAAGCTTTCTTT.

This clone is a singleton in its sample. The V gene is TRBV30, the J gene TRBJ1-5, with TRBD1 identical over 9 bases. Losses at the gene ends were 4 bases for V and 6 bases for J; bases not matched to a gene: 7. CDR1 is GTSNPN, CDR2 SVGIG, per germline (reference sequence). The CDR3 has 14 amino acids. In DNA form, the CDR3 reads TGTGCCTGGAACGGGGGACAGGGCGGTCAGCCCCAGCATTTT. This sequence encodes CAWNGGQGGQPQHF.

The V gene is TRBV7-9, the J gene TRBJ2-2; 9 bases line up with TRBD1. V dropped 5 bases and J dropped 5; count of bases not matched to a gene: 18. CDR1 is SEHNR, CDR2 FQNEAQ, per germline (reference sequence). The CDR3 runs 19 residues. CDR3 bases: TGTGCCAGCAGCCTTAGCCGGCGGACAGGGGCAGAAGTGACCGGGGAGCTGTTTTTT. Translating it yields CASSLSRRTGAEVTGELFF.

The chain uses TRBV15 and TRBJ2-5, with a weak D call TRBD2 (6 bases). The V gene's germline CDR1 is LNHNV and CDR2 YYDKDF (reference sequence). CDR3 size: 13 residues. Trimming removed 8 bases at V and 1 base at J, with 11 bases between. The CDR3 nucleotides read TGTGCCACCCAGATTAGCGGCCAAGAGACCCAGTACTTC. It codes for CATQISGQETQYF.